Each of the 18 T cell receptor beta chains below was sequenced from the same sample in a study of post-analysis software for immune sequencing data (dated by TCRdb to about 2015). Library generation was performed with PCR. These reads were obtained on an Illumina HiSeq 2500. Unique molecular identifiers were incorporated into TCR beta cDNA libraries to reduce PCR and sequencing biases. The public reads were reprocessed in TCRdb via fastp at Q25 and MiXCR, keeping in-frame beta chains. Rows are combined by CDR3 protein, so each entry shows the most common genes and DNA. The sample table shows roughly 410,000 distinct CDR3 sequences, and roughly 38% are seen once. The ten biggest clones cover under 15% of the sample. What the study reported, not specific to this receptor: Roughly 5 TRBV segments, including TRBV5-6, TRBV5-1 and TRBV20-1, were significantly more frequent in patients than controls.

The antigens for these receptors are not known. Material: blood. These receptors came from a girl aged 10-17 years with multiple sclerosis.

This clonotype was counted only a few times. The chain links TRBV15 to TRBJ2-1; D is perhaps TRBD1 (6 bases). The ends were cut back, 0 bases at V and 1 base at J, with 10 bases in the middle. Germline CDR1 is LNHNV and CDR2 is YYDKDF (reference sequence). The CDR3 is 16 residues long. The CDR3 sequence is CATSRDSGTSYNEQFF. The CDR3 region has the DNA TGTGCCACCAGCAGAGATTCAGGGACATCCTACAATGAGCAGTTCTTC.

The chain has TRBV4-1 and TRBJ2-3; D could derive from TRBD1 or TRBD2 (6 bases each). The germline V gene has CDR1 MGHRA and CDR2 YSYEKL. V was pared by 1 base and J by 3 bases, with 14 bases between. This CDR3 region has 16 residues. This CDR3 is CASSQVGGRRTDTQYF. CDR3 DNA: TGCGCCAGCAGCCAAGTAGGGGGGCGGAGGACAGATACGCAGTATTTT.

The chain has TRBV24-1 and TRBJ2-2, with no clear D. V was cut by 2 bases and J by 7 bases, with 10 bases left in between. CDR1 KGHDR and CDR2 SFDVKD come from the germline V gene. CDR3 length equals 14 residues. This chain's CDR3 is CATSDSGFNGELFF. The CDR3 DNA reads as TGTGCCACCAGTGATTCCGGGTTTAACGGGGAGCTGTTTTTT.

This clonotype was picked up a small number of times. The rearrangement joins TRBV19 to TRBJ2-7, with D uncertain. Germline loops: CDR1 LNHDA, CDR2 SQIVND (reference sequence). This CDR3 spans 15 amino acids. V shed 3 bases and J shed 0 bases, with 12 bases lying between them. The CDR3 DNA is TGTGCCAGTAGTATTCCCGGAGCCTCCTCCTACGAGCAGTACTTC. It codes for CASSIPGASSYEQYF.

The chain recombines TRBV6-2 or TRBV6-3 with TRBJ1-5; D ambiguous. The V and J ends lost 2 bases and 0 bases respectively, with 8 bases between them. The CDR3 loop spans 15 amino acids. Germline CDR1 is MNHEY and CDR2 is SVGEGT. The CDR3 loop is CASSYKGNSNQPQHF. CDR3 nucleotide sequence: TGTGCCAGCAGTTACAAGGGAAATAGCAATCAGCCCCAGCATTTT.

The CDR3 region has the DNA TGCAGTGCTTCTTTAGCGGGGGGCACAGATACGCAGTATTTT. Translated: CSASLAGGTDTQYF. This chain links TRBV20-1 with TRBJ2-3; 9 bases are shared with TRBD2. Germline CDR1 and CDR2: DFQATT and SNEGSKA (reference sequence). The CDR3 runs 14 residues. Trimming cost V 5 bases and J 1 base; bases outside gene matches: 4.

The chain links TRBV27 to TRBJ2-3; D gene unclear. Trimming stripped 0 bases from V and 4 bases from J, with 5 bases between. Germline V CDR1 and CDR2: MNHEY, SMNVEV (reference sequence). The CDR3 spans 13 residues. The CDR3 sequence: CASSLSVADTQYF. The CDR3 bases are TGTGCCAGCAGTTTATCTGTTGCAGATACGCAGTATTTT.

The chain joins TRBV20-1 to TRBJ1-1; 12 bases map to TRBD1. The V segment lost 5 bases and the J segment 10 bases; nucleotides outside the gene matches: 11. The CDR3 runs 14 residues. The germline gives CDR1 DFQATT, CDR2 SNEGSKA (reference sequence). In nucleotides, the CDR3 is TGCAGTGCTGCCGGGACAGGGGGCACTCATCGAGCTTTCTTT. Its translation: CSAAGTGGTHRAFF.

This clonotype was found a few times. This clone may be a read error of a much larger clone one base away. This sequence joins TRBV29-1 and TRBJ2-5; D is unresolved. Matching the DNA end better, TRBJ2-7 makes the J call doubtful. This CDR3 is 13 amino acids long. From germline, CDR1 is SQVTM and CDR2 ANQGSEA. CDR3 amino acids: CSVRPAASYEQYF. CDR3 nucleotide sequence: TGCAGCGTCCGACCCGCGGCCAGCTACGAGCAGTACTTC.

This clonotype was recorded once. The CDR3 coding sequence is TGCGCCAGCAGCCGGAAGAACTTGACCGAACTGAGGAACACTGAAGCTTTCTTT. This translates into CASSRKNLTELRNTEAFF. The rearrangement joins TRBV5-1 to TRBJ1-1; D unresolved. CDR3 length: 18 amino acids. Germline CDR1 SGHRS, CDR2 YFSETQ. V gave up 4 bases and J gave up 1 base, with 23 bases separating them.

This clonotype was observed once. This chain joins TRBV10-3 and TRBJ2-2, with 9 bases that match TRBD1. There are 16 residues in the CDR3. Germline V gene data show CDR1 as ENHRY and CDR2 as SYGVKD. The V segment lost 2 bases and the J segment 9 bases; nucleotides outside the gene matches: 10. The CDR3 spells CAISEVGQGITWELFF. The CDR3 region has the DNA TGTGCCATCAGTGAGGTGGGACAGGGTATTACATGGGAGCTGTTTTTT.

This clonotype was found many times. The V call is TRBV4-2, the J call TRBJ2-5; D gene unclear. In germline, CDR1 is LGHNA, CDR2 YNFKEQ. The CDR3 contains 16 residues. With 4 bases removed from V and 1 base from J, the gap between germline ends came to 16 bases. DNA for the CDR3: TGTGCCAGCAGCCCCACGGTTACCCTGGCCCAAGAGACCCAGTACTTC. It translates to CASSPTVTLAQETQYF.

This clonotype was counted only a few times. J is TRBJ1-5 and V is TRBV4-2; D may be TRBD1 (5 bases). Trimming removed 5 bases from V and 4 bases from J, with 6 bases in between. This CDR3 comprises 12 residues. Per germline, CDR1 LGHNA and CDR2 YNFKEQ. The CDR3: CASSSGNQPQHF. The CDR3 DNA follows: TGTGCCAGCAGCTCAGGGAATCAGCCCCAGCATTTT.

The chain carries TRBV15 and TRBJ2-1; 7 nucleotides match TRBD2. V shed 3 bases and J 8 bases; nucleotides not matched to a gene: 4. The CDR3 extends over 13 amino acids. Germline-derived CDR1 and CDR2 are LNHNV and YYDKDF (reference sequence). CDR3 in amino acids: CATSSPGGHEQFF. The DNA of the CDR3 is TGTGCCACCAGCAGCCCGGGAGGACATGAGCAGTTCTTC.

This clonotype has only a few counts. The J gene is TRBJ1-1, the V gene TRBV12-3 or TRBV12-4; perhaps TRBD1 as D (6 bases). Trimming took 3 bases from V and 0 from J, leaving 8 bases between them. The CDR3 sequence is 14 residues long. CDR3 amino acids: CASSLDSLNTEAFF. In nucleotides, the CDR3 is TGTGCCAGCAGTTTGGACAGTTTGAACACTGAAGCTTTCTTT.

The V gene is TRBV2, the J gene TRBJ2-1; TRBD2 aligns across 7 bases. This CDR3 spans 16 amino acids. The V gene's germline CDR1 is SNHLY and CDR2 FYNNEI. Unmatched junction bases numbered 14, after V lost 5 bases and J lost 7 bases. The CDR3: CASSLRWGGGGNEQFF. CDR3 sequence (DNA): TGTGCCAGCAGTCTTAGATGGGGCGGGGGAGGGAATGAGCAGTTCTTC. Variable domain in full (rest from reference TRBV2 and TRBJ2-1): EPEVTQTPSHQVTQMGQEVILRCVPISNHLYFYWYRQILGQKVEFLVSFYNNEISEKSEIFDDQFSVERPDGSNFTLKIRSTKLEDSAMYFCASSLRWGGGGNEQFFGPGTRLTVL.

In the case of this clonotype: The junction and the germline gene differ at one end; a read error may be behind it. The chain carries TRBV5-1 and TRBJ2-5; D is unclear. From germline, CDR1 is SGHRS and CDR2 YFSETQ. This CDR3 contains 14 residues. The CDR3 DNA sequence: TGCGCCAGCAGCTTGGCCGGCCAGCAAGGGACCCAGTACTTC. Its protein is CASSLAGQQGTQYF. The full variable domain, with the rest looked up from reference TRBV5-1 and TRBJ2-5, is KAGVTQTPRYLIKTRGQQVTLSCSPISGHRSVSWYQQTPGQGLQFLFEYFSETQRNKGNFPGRFSGRQFSNSRSEMNVSTLELGDSALYLCASSLAGQQGTQYFGPGTRLLVL.

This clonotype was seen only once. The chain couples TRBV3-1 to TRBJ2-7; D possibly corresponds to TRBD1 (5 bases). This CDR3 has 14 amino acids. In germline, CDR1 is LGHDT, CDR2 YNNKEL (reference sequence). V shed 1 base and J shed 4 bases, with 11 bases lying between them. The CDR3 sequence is CASSQAGFTYEQYF. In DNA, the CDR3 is TGTGCCAGCAGCCAAGCAGGGTTTACGTACGAGCAGTACTTC.